These 26 T cell receptor beta chains originate from one sample sequenced in a study of blood T cell repertoires in COVID-19. Libraries were prepared by immunoSEQ multiplex PCR; TCRdb keeps only in-frame clonotypes and omits some of them. The data hold approximately 53,000 clones, with 85% to 95% observed a single time. The source material was peripheral blood. These receptors originate from a woman older than 75 with acute or convalescent COVID-19.

The V call is TRBV27, the J call TRBJ2-3, with 9 nucleotides matching TRBD1. Trimming cost V 5 bases and J 3 bases; bases outside gene matches: 9. CDR1 MNHEY and CDR2 SMNVEV come from the germline V gene (reference sequence). The CDR3 contains 16 residues. CDR3 region: CASSRTGGAGTDTQYF. The CDR3 DNA reads as TGTGCCAGCAGTAGAACAGGGGGCGCAGGGACAGATACGCAGTATTTT.

The rearrangement uses TRBV6-1 and TRBJ2-1, with 10 bases lining up with TRBD2. V was pared by 4 bases and J by 5 bases, with 11 bases of the junction left unmatched. CDR3 length: 17 residues. Germline CDR1 reads MNHNS; CDR2 reads SASEGT. DNA for the CDR3: TGTGCCAGCAGTGGACACGGGGCCGGACTAGCGGACAATGAGCAGTTCTTC. Its protein is CASSGHGAGLADNEQFF.

The chain uses TRBV5-1 and TRBJ2-1, with 8 positions matching TRBD2. CDR3 length equals 18 residues. J lost 6 bases, V lost 3 bases, and 17 bases had no gene match. Germline V gives CDR1 SGHRS, CDR2 YFSETQ. The CDR3 region is CASSYLVSGGLISNEQFF. As DNA, the CDR3 is TGCGCCAGCAGCTACCTAGTAAGCGGGGGCCTGATCTCCAATGAGCAGTTCTTC.

The CDR3: CASSLEQVAEAFF. The CDR3, as DNA: TGCGCCAGCAGCTTGGAACAGGTAGCTGAAGCTTTCTTT. The gene calls are TRBV5-1 and TRBJ1-1; D may be TRBD1 (5 bases). CDR1 is SGHRS, CDR2 YFSETQ, per germline. Deletions cut 0 bases from V and 6 bases from J, with 9 bases between. The CDR3 covers 13 residues.

The V call is TRBV7-9, the J call TRBJ1-1; 10 positions match TRBD1. Germline CDR1 SEHNR, CDR2 FQNEAQ (reference sequence). V lost 6 bases and J lost 1; bases outside the gene matches: 8. The CDR3 loop spans 16 amino acids. CDR3 protein: CASRGRDRGSNTEAFF. The CDR3 bases are TGTGCCAGCAGAGGCCGGGACAGGGGTTCGAACACTGAAGCTTTCTTT.

The chain links TRBV5-6 to TRBJ2-3; 12 bases fit TRBD2. This CDR3 has 18 amino acids. CDR1 SGHDT and CDR2 YYEEEE come from the germline V gene. V lost 4 bases and J lost 6; bases outside the gene matches: 15. The CDR3 region has the DNA TGTGCCAGCAGCGGCGGGACTAGCGGGTCCGTGCTGGGGGATACGCAGTATTTT. It translates to CASSGGTSGSVLGDTQYF.

This rearrangement joins TRBV2 to TRBJ1-2; 9 bases are a match to TRBD1. This CDR3 comprises 16 residues. CDR1 and CDR2 (germline): SNHLY, FYNNEI. Trimming at V came to 0 bases and at J to 4 bases, leaving 6 bases not matched to a gene. The CDR3 here is CASSEARGQGLYGYTF. The CDR3, as DNA: TGTGCCAGCAGTGAAGCGAGGGGACAGGGCCTCTATGGCTACACCTTC.

The chain uses TRBV5-4 and TRBJ2-7, with 8 positions matching TRBD2. The CDR3 extends over 16 amino acids. The V and J ends lost 0 bases and 3 bases, in that order; junction bases with no gene match: 8. CDR1 and CDR2 (germline): SGHNT, YYREEE (reference sequence). DNA for the CDR3: TGTGCCAGCAGCTTGGCCGGGGGGGGGCGAAACTACGAGCAGTACTTC. Translation gives CASSLAGGGRNYEQYF.

The chain's CDR3 is CASSYSTGGGTYEQYF. CDR3 DNA sequence: TGTGCCAGCAGTTACTCGACGGGGGGTGGCACCTACGAGCAGTACTTC. The chain joins TRBV6-2 or TRBV6-3 to TRBJ2-7; TRBD2 aligns across 7 bases. Trimming cost V 0 bases and J 2 bases; bases outside gene matches: 7. CDR1 MNHEY and CDR2 SVGEGT come from the germline V gene. The CDR3 consists of 16 residues.

The J gene is TRBJ1-1, the V gene TRBV13, with D maybe TRBD1 (6 bases). This CDR3 has 17 residues. V shed 1 base and J shed 1 base, with 16 bases lying between them. Germline-derived CDR1 and CDR2 are PRHDT and FYEKMQ (reference sequence). CDR3 bases: TGTGCCAGCAGCTTAGTACAAATTATACAGGGGAACACTGAAGCTTTCTTT. Encoded protein: CASSLVQIIQGNTEAFF.

As to this clone: The sample carries other DNA sequences with the same CDR3. The rearrangement links TRBV11-2 to TRBJ1-1; D ambiguous. The CDR3 is 14 amino acids. The V gene's germline CDR1 is SGHAT and CDR2 FQNNGV. Trimming removed 3 bases at V and 1 base at J, with 9 bases between. CDR3 sequence: CASSFGRENTEAFF. In DNA form, the CDR3 reads TGTGCCAGCAGCTTCGGACGGGAGAACACTGAAGCTTTCTTT.

The chain combines TRBV10-2 with TRBJ1-1; perhaps TRBD1 as D (5 bases). The germline V and J ends were trimmed by 4 bases and 0 bases, with 9 bases remaining between them. The CDR3 has 14 amino acids. Germline values: CDR1 WSHSY, CDR2 SAAADI. The CDR3 DNA reads TGCGCCAGCAGTGGACAGACCATGAACACTGAAGCTTTCTTT. Residues: CASSGQTMNTEAFF.

This clone was detected only a few times. The sample contains more than one DNA sequence encoding this CDR3. The chain is built from TRBV24-1 and TRBJ2-2, with 7 bases lining up with TRBD1. There are 16 residues in the CDR3. Trimming cost V 4 bases and J 2 bases; bases outside gene matches: 6. The germline gives CDR1 KGHDR, CDR2 SFDVKD. CDR3 protein: CATSDSGTDNTGELFF. The CDR3 bases are TGTGCCACCAGTGACTCCGGGACAGATAACACCGGGGAGCTGTTTTTT.

V is TRBV10-2 and J is TRBJ2-5; TRBD2 aligns across 7 bases. V was clipped by 4 bases and J by 5 bases; unmatched bases: 10. This CDR3 is 15 amino acids long. Germline V lookup: CDR1 WSHSY, CDR2 SAAADI. CDR3 sequence: CASSVTGTKYETQYF. CDR3 coding DNA: TGCGCCAGCAGTGTTACCGGGACTAAGTATGAGACCCAGTACTTC.

V gene TRBV2 combines with J gene TRBJ2-4; 9 bases agree with TRBD2. V gave up 6 bases and J gave up 6 bases; unmatched junction bases: 3. Germline lookup yields CDR1 SNHLY and CDR2 FYNNEI. The CDR3 totals 13 residues. The CDR3 bases are TGTGCCAGCAGGGAGCGGGAGGTAAACATTCAGTACTTC. Translation: CASREREVNIQYF.

The chain has TRBV19 and TRBJ1-2; 7 bases line up with TRBD1. Germline CDR1 is LNHDA and CDR2 is SQIVND (reference sequence). The CDR3 length is 13 residues. The ends lost 7 bases at V and 3 bases at J; junction bases unmatched: 5. The CDR3 protein is CASKGQRDYGYTF. The CDR3 nucleotides are TGTGCCAGTAAGGGACAGAGAGACTATGGCTACACCTTC. The full variable domain, with the rest looked up from reference TRBV19 and TRBJ1-2, is DGGITQSPKYLFRKEGQNVTLSCEQNLNHDAMYWYRQDPGQGLRLIYYSQIVNDFQKGDIAEGYSVSREKKESFPLTVTSAQKNPTAFYLCASKGQRDYGYTFGSGTRLTVV.

V is TRBV11-3 and J is TRBJ2-7, with TRBD2 identical over 8 bases. This CDR3 is 18 amino acids long. J gave up 6 bases and V 4 bases, and 20 bases lay outside the gene matches. Germline CDR1 reads SGHNT; CDR2 reads YENEEA. CDR3 coding DNA: TGTGCCAGCAGCTATAGAACCGGGACTAGTATAGCTCTACGCGAGCAGTACTTC. Encoded protein: CASSYRTGTSIALREQYF.

The CDR3 region has the DNA TGTGCCAGCACCTCCCAGGGGGTGGTGAATGAGCAGTTCTTC. Translating it yields CASTSQGVVNEQFF. V and J are TRBV5-4 and TRBJ2-1; 7 bases fit TRBD1. V was pared by 6 bases and J by 7 bases, with 10 bases of the junction left unmatched. The CDR3 length is 14 residues. The germline gives CDR1 SGHNT, CDR2 YYREEE (reference sequence). Complete variable domain (other parts from reference TRBV5-4 and TRBJ2-1): ETGVTQSPTHLIKTRGQQVTLRCSSQSGHNTVSWYQQALGQGPQFIFQYYREEENGRGNFPPRFSGLQFPNYSSELNVNALELDDSALYLCASTSQGVVNEQFFGPGTRLTVL.

This chain connects TRBV4-3 to TRBJ2-7; 9 bases line up with TRBD2. The CDR3 runs to 14 residues. Trimming cost V 2 bases and J 3 bases; bases outside gene matches: 2. From germline, CDR1 is LGHNA and CDR2 YSLEER. CDR3 amino acids: CASSQLAGVYEQYF. The CDR3, as DNA: TGCGCCAGCAGCCAATTAGCGGGAGTCTACGAGCAGTACTTC.

This clone occurred once. The V gene is TRBV7-3, the J gene TRBJ1-1; unclear D gene. Germline CDR1 and CDR2: SGHTA and FQGTGA. The CDR3 spans 13 residues. Trimming shortened V by 5 bases and J by 1 base, and 8 bases separated the two germline ends. Here the CDR3 reads CASSLQENTEAFF. CDR3 coding DNA: TGTGCCAGCAGCCTTCAGGAGAACACTGAAGCTTTCTTT.

The genes are TRBV12-5 and TRBJ2-1; D remains ambiguous. The CDR3 is 12 amino acids. The germline CDR1 and CDR2 sequences are LGHNT and FRNRAP. V shed 6 bases and J shed 1 base, with 4 bases lying between them. CDR3 loop: CASGPSYNEQFF. DNA of the CDR3: TGTGCTAGTGGCCCATCCTACAATGAGCAGTTCTTC.

V and J are TRBV7-3 and TRBJ2-2, with 12 bases aligning to TRBD2. V shed 4 bases, J shed 5 bases, and the junction held 5 bases outside the gene matches. CDR1 and CDR2 from the germline V gene are SGHTA and FQGTGA. The CDR3 is made up of 16 amino acids. As DNA, the CDR3 is TGTGCCAGCAGCTCCCGACTAGCGGGAGCGACCGGGGAGCTGTTTTTT. Translation: CASSSRLAGATGELFF.

This rearrangement joins TRBV9 to TRBJ2-1; 7 positions agree with TRBD2. Germline assignment: CDR1 SGDLS and CDR2 YYNGEE. The CDR3 is 16 residues long. After removal of 4 bases from V and 0 bases from J, the junction contained 7 bases not matched to a gene. As DNA, the CDR3 is TGTGCCAGCAGCCCTGAGGGCGGGAGCTCCTACAATGAGCAGTTCTTC. This translates into CASSPEGGSSYNEQFF.

This rearrangement joins TRBV4-1 to TRBJ1-1; TRBD1 might be the D (5 bases). CDR1 and CDR2 from the germline V gene are MGHRA and YSYEKL. V was cut by 1 base and J by 3 bases, with 12 bases left in between. The CDR3 covers 15 residues. The CDR3 coding sequence is TGCGCCAGCAGCCAAGGGGGCTTCGCGTACACTGAAGCTTTCTTT. This encodes CASSQGGFAYTEAFF.

The rearrangement links TRBV10-3 to TRBJ1-2; 7 nucleotides agree with TRBD1. The CDR3 length is 13 residues. Germline CDR1 ENHRY, CDR2 SYGVKD. J gave up 5 bases and V 6 bases, and 6 bases lay outside the gene matches. The CDR3 protein is CAISTGTVYGYTF. CDR3 DNA sequence: TGTGCCATCAGCACCGGGACAGTTTATGGCTACACCTTC.

The chain recombines TRBV4-3 with TRBJ2-5; 10 nucleotides align to TRBD2. Germline V CDR1 and CDR2: LGHNA, YSLEER. CDR3 size: 14 residues. The trim removed 0 bases at V and 7 bases at J, leaving 2 bases unmatched. CDR3: CASSQDWTSGTQYF. CDR3 sequence (DNA): TGCGCCAGCAGCCAAGATTGGACTAGCGGGACCCAGTACTTC.